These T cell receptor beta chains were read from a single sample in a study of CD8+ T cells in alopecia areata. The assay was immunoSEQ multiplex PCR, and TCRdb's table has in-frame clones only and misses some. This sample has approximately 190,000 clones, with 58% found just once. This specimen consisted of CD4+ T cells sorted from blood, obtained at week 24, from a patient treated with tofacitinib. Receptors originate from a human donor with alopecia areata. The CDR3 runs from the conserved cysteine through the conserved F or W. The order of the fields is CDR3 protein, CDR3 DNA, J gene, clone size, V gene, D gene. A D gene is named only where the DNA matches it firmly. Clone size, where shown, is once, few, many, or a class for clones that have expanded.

CASSYSSGTYEQYF TGTGCCAGCAGTTACTCGTCGGGAACATACGAGCAGTACTTC TRBJ2-7 - TRBV6-5 -
CSVVEGFSGYTF TGCAGCGTTGTGGAGGGCTTCAGTGGCTACACCTTC TRBJ1-2 - TRBV29-1 -
CASSLYGKEQFF TGTGCCAGCAGTTTATACGGGAAAGAGCAGTTCTTC TRBJ2-1 few TRBV28 -
CASSLRGGETQYF TGCGCCAGCAGCTTAAGGGGCGGGGAGACCCAGTACTTC TRBJ2-5 medium-sized TRBV5-1 -
CSVVQRAPPPGAFNYGYTF TGCAGCGTCGTTCAACGGGCACCACCCCCCGGGGCTTTTAACTATGGCTACACCTTC TRBJ1-2 - TRBV29-1 -
CASSLVAGKGEKLFF TGCGCCAGCAGCTTGGTTGCCGGGAAAGGTGAAAAACTGTTTTTT TRBJ1-4 once TRBV5-1 -
CAWMEQGGIRNNEQFF TGTGCCTGGATGGAGCAGGGGGGGATCAGGAACAATGAGCAGTTCTTC TRBJ2-1 - TRBV30 -
CASSPDRAGYTF TGTGCCAGCAGCCCGGACAGGGCGGGCTACACCTTC TRBJ1-2 few TRBV7-2 TRBD1
CASRPIDGLRPQHF TGTGCCAGCAGACCAATCGACGGGCTGAGGCCCCAGCATTTT TRBJ1-5 few TRBV28 -
CASSQDSTGSGYTF TGTGCCAGCAGCCAAGACTCGACAGGGAGTGGCTACACCTTC TRBJ1-2 - TRBV4-2 TRBD1
CASSRGSDNTEAFF TGTGCCAGCAGCCGGGGATCGGACAACACTGAAGCTTTCTTT TRBJ1-1 - TRBV7-6 -
CSVENRQIYGYTF TGCAGCGTTGAAAATAGACAGATCTATGGCTACACCTTC TRBJ1-2 few TRBV29-1 -
CASSRNRACNQPQHF TGCGCCAGCAGTCGAAACAGGGCGTGCAATCAGCCCCAGCATTTT TRBJ1-5 - TRBV23-1 -